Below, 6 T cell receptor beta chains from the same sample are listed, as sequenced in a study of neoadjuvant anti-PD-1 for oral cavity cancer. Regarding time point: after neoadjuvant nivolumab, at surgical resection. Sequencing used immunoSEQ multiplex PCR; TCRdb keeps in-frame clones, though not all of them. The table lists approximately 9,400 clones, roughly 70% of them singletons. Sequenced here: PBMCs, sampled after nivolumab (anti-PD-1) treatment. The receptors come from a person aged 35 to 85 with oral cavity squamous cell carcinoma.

CDR3 protein: CASSLRGLAKNIQYF. DNA of the CDR3: TGTGCCAGCAGCTTGAGGGGATTAGCCAAAAACATTCAGTACTTC. The V and J genes are TRBV5-6 and TRBJ2-4, with D perhaps TRBD1 (5 bases). Trimming removed 1 base at V and 0 bases at J, with 8 bases between. The CDR3 covers 15 residues. The germline V gene encodes CDR1 SGHDT and CDR2 YYEEEE.

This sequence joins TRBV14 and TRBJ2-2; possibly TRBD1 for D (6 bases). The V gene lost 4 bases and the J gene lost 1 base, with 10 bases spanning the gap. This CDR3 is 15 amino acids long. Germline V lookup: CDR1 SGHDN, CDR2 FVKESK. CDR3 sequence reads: CASSPTGWNTGELFF. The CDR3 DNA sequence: TGTGCCAGCAGCCCGACAGGATGGAACACCGGGGAGCTGTTTTTT.

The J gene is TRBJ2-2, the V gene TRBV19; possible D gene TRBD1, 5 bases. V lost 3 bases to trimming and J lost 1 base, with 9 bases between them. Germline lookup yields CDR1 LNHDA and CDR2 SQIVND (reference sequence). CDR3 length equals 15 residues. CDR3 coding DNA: TGTGCCAGTAGTATCCAGGGCGGGAACACCGGGGAGCTGTTTTTT. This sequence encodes CASSIQGGNTGELFF. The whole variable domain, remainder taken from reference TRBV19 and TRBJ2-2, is DGGITQSPKYLFRKEGQNVTLSCEQNLNHDAMYWYRQDPGQGLRLIYYSQIVNDFQKGDIAEGYSVSREKKESFPLTVTSAQKNPTAFYLCASSIQGGNTGELFFGEGSRLTVL.

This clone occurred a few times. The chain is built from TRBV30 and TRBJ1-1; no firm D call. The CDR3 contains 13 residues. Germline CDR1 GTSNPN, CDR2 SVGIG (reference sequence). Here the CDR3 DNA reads TGTGCTGGCCAACCGCACATGAACACTGAAGCTTTCTTT. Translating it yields CAGQPHMNTEAFF.

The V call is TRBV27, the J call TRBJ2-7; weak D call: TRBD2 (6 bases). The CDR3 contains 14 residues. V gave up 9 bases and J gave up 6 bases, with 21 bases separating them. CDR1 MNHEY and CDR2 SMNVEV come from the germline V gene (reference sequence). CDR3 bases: TGTGCCAGTCGTCTGGGGGGAGAAATCAGCGAGCAGTACTTC. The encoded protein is CASRLGGEISEQYF.

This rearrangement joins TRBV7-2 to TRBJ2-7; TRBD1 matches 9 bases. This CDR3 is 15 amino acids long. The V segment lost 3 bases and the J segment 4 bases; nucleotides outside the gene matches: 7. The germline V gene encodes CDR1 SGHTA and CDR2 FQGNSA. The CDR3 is CASSLAPQGAYEQYF. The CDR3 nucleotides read TGTGCCAGCAGCTTGGCACCACAGGGGGCGTACGAGCAGTACTTC.